Below, 9 T cell receptor beta chains from the same sample are listed, as sequenced in a study of technical replicates of blood from a handful of donors. Assay: immunoSEQ multiplex PCR; the TCRdb copy retains only in-frame clones and omits some. Of about 82,000 clones listed, around 93% are singletons. The specimen was T cells isolated from PBMCs. The receptors derive from a human donor in good health.

The V call is TRBV7-8, the J call TRBJ2-2; TRBD1 is a possible D gene (5 bases). The CDR3 totals 14 residues. Trimming cost V 5 bases and J 4 bases, with 11 bases left between them. Germline-derived CDR1 and CDR2 are SGHVS and FQNEAQ. CDR3 loop: CASSPRTSTGELFF. The CDR3 coding sequence is TGTGCCAGCAGCCCGAGGACATCCACCGGGGAGCTGTTTTTT.

The chain is built from TRBV4-1 and TRBJ2-1, with TRBD2 matching over 12 bases. V trimming: 1 base; J trimming: 4 bases; junction bases outside the gene matches: 2. CDR1 and CDR2 from the germline V gene are MGHRA and YSYEKL. There are 16 residues in the CDR3. The CDR3 DNA sequence: TGCGCCAGCAGCCAAGCTAGCGGGGGGGTATACAATGAGCAGTTCTTC. Translation: CASSQASGGVYNEQFF.

The V gene is TRBV2, the J gene TRBJ2-7; weak D call: TRBD2 (5 bases). V lost 3 bases and J 3 bases, leaving 15 bases between the germline ends. This CDR3 contains 15 residues. CDR1 and CDR2 from the germline V gene are SNHLY and FYNNEI. CDR3 DNA sequence: TGTGCCAGCAGTGATTTGGGCACCGGGGACTACGAGCAGTACTTC. Protein sequence: CASSDLGTGDYEQYF.

The chain carries TRBV11-3 and TRBJ2-7; a possible D gene is TRBD1 (6 bases). V was clipped by 1 base and J by 7 bases, with 23 bases between them. The V gene's germline CDR1 is SGHNT and CDR2 YENEEA. The CDR3 is 17 residues long. The CDR3 sequence is CASSLGPQGPTAGEQYF. The DNA for the CDR3 is TGTGCCAGCAGCTTAGGCCCCCAGGGGCCCACCGCAGGGGAGCAGTACTTC.

The V call is TRBV5-4, the J call TRBJ2-1, with 9 bases lining up with TRBD2. Germline V gives CDR1 SGHNT, CDR2 YYREEE (reference sequence). The CDR3 is made up of 17 amino acids. Losses at the gene ends were 4 bases for V and 4 bases for J; bases not matched to a gene: 12. The CDR3 protein is CASSVPSGREGYNEQFF. In DNA form, the CDR3 reads TGTGCCAGCAGCGTGCCCTCCGGGCGGGAGGGTTACAATGAGCAGTTCTTC.

On this clone itself: One end of the junction does not line up with germline, which may come from a read error. The sample has other DNA sequences that encode this CDR3 too. This sequence joins TRBV29-1 and TRBJ2-7; a weak D match, TRBD2 (6 bases). The length of the CDR3 is 13 residues. From germline, CDR1 is SQVTM and CDR2 ANQGSEA. The CDR3 nucleotides read TGCAGCGTTGAAGATAGCCGCGGGACCGAGCGGTACTTC. This translates into CSVEDSRGTERYF.

The rearrangement links TRBV5-4 to TRBJ1-1; the match to TRBD1 covers 7 bases. CDR3 size: 14 residues. J was trimmed by 0 bases and V by 4 bases; bases with no gene match: 3. The germline gives CDR1 SGHNT, CDR2 YYREEE (reference sequence). CDR3 loop: CASSVGQMNTEAFF. The CDR3 DNA sequence: TGTGCCAGCAGCGTGGGACAGATGAACACTGAAGCTTTCTTT.

CDR3 in amino acids: CASSSPGPREQYF. The CDR3 DNA is TGTGCCAGCAGTTCGCCGGGTCCCCGCGAGCAGTACTTC. This chain uses TRBV27 with TRBJ2-7; D uncertain. CDR3 length equals 13 residues. CDR1 is MNHEY, CDR2 SMNVEV, per germline (reference sequence). V lost 4 bases and J lost 6, with 13 bases in between.

The V gene is TRBV28, the J gene TRBJ2-1, with D perhaps TRBD2 (7 bases). This CDR3 comprises 16 residues. V was cut by 1 base and J by 2 bases, with 12 bases left in between. From germline, CDR1 is MDHEN and CDR2 SYDVKM. The chain's CDR3 is CASSLLGEGAYNEQFF. The CDR3 region has the DNA TGTGCCAGCAGTTTATTGGGGGAGGGGGCCTACAATGAGCAGTTCTTC.